The clone carrying this TCR beta chain was seen at least ten times. MiXCR, applied by TCRdb to the 5' RACE reads, yields one record per CDR3 protein. The sample gives about 810,000 distinct CDR3 sequences, around 12% of which show up once; about 1.5% is in the top ten. This record belongs to a study of identical twins. The CDR3 runs to 18 residues. CDR1 is KGHDR and CDR2 is SFDVKD in the germline V gene. Germline trimming cut 4 bases from V and 4 bases from J; bases unmatched to any gene: 13. The sample also formed part of further work on yellow fever vaccine responses in identical twins.

J is TRBJ2-1 and V is TRBV24-1; 9 bases are shared with TRBD2. This receptor was identified in a woman under 30 in good health. The sequencing input was PBMCs. CDR3 coding DNA: TGTGCCACCAGTGACTTGCCCTTAGCGGGGGTAGGGTACAATGAGCAGTTCTTC. Its translation: CATSDLPLAGVGYNEQFF.